This T cell receptor beta chain was identified during a study of response to subunit inactivated influenza vaccine (dated by TCRdb to 2017 to 2018). Looking at the study overall: Deep quantitative profiling of the T cell receptor repertoire was used in the study to follow responses to a trivalent subunit inactivated influenza vaccine.

The library was generated by RT-PCR. The sequencer was an Illumina HiSeq 2500. The public sequencing data were trimmed at Q25 with fastp and processed into clonotypes with MiXCR by TCRdb, which kept only in-frame beta chains. Rows are unified per CDR3 protein, each entry keeping the most common DNA and genes. Here the sample has more than 400,000 distinct CDR3 sequences; approximately 7.7% occur a single time. The top ten clonotypes cover around 12% of the sample. Overall study results and their limits: The authors proposed that each seasonal influenza vaccination may bring in only a limited number of new T cells.

CDR1 MNHEY and CDR2 SVGAGI are derived from the germline V gene. From the cysteine up to the phenylalanine, the CDR3 has a length of 18 residues. Of all the DNA, just the CDR3 is kept, 54 bases in frame from base 1. The V end loses 0 bases and the J end loses 1 base, and a stretch of 18 bases separates them. This clonotype was recorded at least ten times. The clone's antigen remains unknown. Nothing much larger sits one base from this clone, and base qualities are not available. The sample consisted of PBMCs from blood, taken roughly 24 months after vaccination. The V gene is TRBV6-5 and the J gene is TRBJ2-5, with the D gene not confidently named. The source of this sequence is a man in his fifties or sixties who received an inactivated influenza vaccine. Donor details come from another sample of the same person, matched by shared clones. The DNA sequence is TGTGCCAGCAGTTACTCGGTTTTTGGACCAGAAACCCAAGAGACCCAGTACTTC. Translated, it gives CASSYSVFGPETQETQYF.